This TCR beta chain was captured by sequencing in a study of early T cells in non-severe SARS-CoV-2 infection. Study background: Chains from this unsorted whole-blood bulk RNA could not be paired.

Trimming cost V 2 bases and J 0 bases, with 10 bases left between them. CDR1 SQVTM and CDR2 ANQGSEA come from the germline V gene. The CDR3 length is 15 residues. Study findings and constraints: In VDJdb matching, anti-spike CD8 responses were favored while private and CD4 specificities went missing.

This clonotype was counted between two and nine times. No antigen is known for it. The protocol attached unique molecular identifiers to individual cDNA molecules. TCRdb itself ran the 5' RACE reads through MiXCR, one entry per CDR3 protein. The data show 100,000 to 120,000 distinct CDR3 sequences, roughly 12% seen once. This sample comprised whole blood, obtained at baseline. The chain uses TRBV29-1 and TRBJ2-2, with D possibly matching TRBD2 (5 bases). The clonotype was recovered from an adult who was a healthcare worker with PCR-confirmed SARS-CoV-2 infection or an uninfected control (not recorded which). The CDR3 reads CSVEFPSSNTGELFF. CDR3 bases: TGCAGCGTTGAATTCCCTAGCTCGAACACCGGGGAGCTGTTTTTT.